A single sample is the source of the 27 T cell receptor beta chains below, sequenced in a study of cytomegalovirus exposure and HLA in healthy donors. Researchers ran the PCR with 60 Vbeta and 13 Jbeta primers. Clones were read by immunoSEQ multiplex PCR, and TCRdb kept only the in-frame ones, dropping some. The sample consists of about 140,000 clones, about three quarters of them appearing once. The sample consisted of PBMCs. Every receptor here comes from a middle-aged man in good health and CMV-seronegative.

V and J are TRBV28 and TRBJ1-2; D possibly corresponds to TRBD1 (5 bases). The CDR3 is 14 amino acids. Looked up from germline, CDR1 is MDHEN and CDR2 is SYDVKM. The V end lost 6 bases, the J end lost 8 bases, and 19 bases lay between the germline ends. CDR3 DNA: TGTGCCAGCAGATCCAGGGCTCACTTGGGCGGCTACACCTTC. It specifies CASRSRAHLGGYTF.

The chain recombines TRBV5-4 with TRBJ2-5, with no clear D. The germline V gene has CDR1 SGHNT and CDR2 YYREEE (reference sequence). This CDR3 comprises 15 residues. V lost 0 bases, J lost 2 bases, and 11 bases lay in between. The CDR3 protein is CASSLGANQQETQYF. The CDR3 DNA sequence: TGTGCCAGCAGCTTGGGGGCGAACCAACAAGAGACCCAGTACTTC. The full variable domain, in which reference TRBV5-4 and TRBJ2-5 provide the parts outside the CDR3, is ETGVTQSPTHLIKTRGQQVTLRCSSQSGHNTVSWYQQALGQGPQFIFQYYREEENGRGNFPPRFSGLQFPNYSSELNVNALELDDSALYLCASSLGANQQETQYFGPGTRLLVL.

V usage is TRBV2 and J usage is TRBJ2-1; the D is unclear. Trimming removed 3 bases at V and 4 bases at J, with 10 bases between. The CDR3 loop spans 14 amino acids. CDR1 and CDR2 from the germline V gene are SNHLY and FYNNEI. CDR3 nucleotides: TGTGCCAGCAGTGACCTGAAGAGTTACAATGAGCAGTTCTTC. Its translation is CASSDLKSYNEQFF.

The chain's CDR3 is CASSPYWTGKDEAFF. The CDR3 DNA is TGTGCCAGCAGCCCCTACTGGACAGGAAAAGATGAAGCTTTCTTT. The chain is built from TRBV11-2 and TRBJ1-1; 7 nucleotides line up with TRBD1. The germline V gene has CDR1 SGHAT and CDR2 FQNNGV. This CDR3 contains 15 residues. After removal of 5 bases from V and 7 bases from J, the junction contained 13 bases not matched to a gene.

The V and J genes are TRBV28 and TRBJ2-7, with D tentatively TRBD1 (6 bases). The V gene's germline CDR1 is MDHEN and CDR2 SYDVKM. The CDR3 consists of 14 residues. V lost 2 bases, J lost 2 bases, and 10 bases lay in between. Here the CDR3 reads CASSLGTIPYEQYF. Here the CDR3 DNA reads TGTGCCAGCAGTTTAGGGACAATTCCCTACGAGCAGTACTTC. Together with reference TRBV28 and TRBJ2-7, the CDR3 gives the full variable domain: DVKVTQSSRYLVKRTGEKVFLECVQDMDHENMFWYRQDPGLGLRLIYFSYDVKMKEKGDIPEGYSVSREKKERFSLILESASTNQTSMYLCASSLGTIPYEQYFGPGTRLTVT.

V is TRBV28 and J is TRBJ2-7, with D tentatively TRBD2 (5 bases). The CDR3 sequence is 14 residues long. From germline, CDR1 is MDHEN and CDR2 SYDVKM. V lost 2 bases and J lost 5, with 13 bases in between. For the CDR3, the DNA is TGTGCCAGCAGTTTACTAGCCCCCCATAACGAGCAGTACTTC. Protein product: CASSLLAPHNEQYF.

This chain links TRBV6-5 with TRBJ1-4; possibly TRBD1 for D (5 bases). The CDR3 is 13 amino acids. Trimming took 0 bases from V and 8 from J, leaving 7 bases between them. Germline CDR1 is MNHEY and CDR2 is SVGAGI. CDR3 sequence: CASSYSPGEKLFF. CDR3 sequence (DNA): TGTGCCAGCAGTTACTCCCCAGGGGAAAAACTGTTTTTT.

The chain joins TRBV30 to TRBJ2-7; 11 positions match TRBD1. The V and J ends lost 3 bases and 2 bases, in that order; junction bases with no gene match: 3. Germline V gene data show CDR1 as GTSNPN and CDR2 as SVGIG (reference sequence). This CDR3 spans 14 amino acids. This CDR3 reads CAWSRDRGTYEQYF. Written as DNA, the CDR3 is TGTGCCTGGAGCCGGGACAGGGGGACCTACGAGCAGTACTTC.

This clone was counted a single time. The chain uses TRBV11-3 and TRBJ2-5; the D gene is possibly TRBD2 (6 bases). Trimming cost V 2 bases and J 5 bases, with 21 bases left between them. Germline V gene data show CDR1 as SGHNT and CDR2 as YENEEA. This CDR3 has 17 residues. CDR3 region: CASSLTFPSEVAETQYF. Here the CDR3 DNA reads TGTGCCAGCAGCTTAACCTTTCCTAGCGAGGTCGCGGAGACCCAGTACTTC.

The chain employs TRBV28 and TRBJ1-2; 9 nucleotides align to TRBD1. The V gene end was trimmed by 5 bases and the J gene end by 2 bases; junction bases not matched to a gene: 3. The CDR3 spans 14 residues. Germline CDR1 and CDR2: MDHEN and SYDVKM. CDR3 protein: CASSSGQGNYGYTF. For the CDR3, the DNA is TGTGCCAGCAGTAGCGGACAGGGGAACTATGGCTACACCTTC.

This clone showed up just a few times. V is TRBV6-5 and J is TRBJ2-7; TRBD1 is a possible D gene (6 bases). V was cut by 6 bases and J by 5 bases, with 14 bases left in between. The CDR3 runs 13 residues. CDR1 is MNHEY and CDR2 is SVGAGI in the germline V gene. DNA of the CDR3: TGTGCCAGCAGACAGGGAACGTCTAACGAGCAGTACTTC. Translated, it gives CASRQGTSNEQYF.

The CDR3 nucleotides are TGTGCCAGCAGTGATCCGGGACTAGCGGTCTACAATGAGCAGTTCTTC. As protein: CASSDPGLAVYNEQFF. The chain uses TRBV25-1 and TRBJ2-1; TRBD2 aligns across 11 bases. This CDR3 contains 16 residues. With 3 bases clipped from V and 3 bases from J, the junction kept 4 bases outside the gene matches. In germline, CDR1 is MGHDK, CDR2 SYGVNS. Looking up the rest from reference TRBV25-1 and TRBJ2-1 gives the full variable domain: EADIYQTPRYLVIGTGKKITLECSQTMGHDKMYWYQQDPGMELHLIHYSYGVNSTEKGDLSSESTVSRIRTEHFPLTLESARPSHTSQYLCASSDPGLAVYNEQFFGPGTRLTVL.

The chain uses TRBV11-2 and TRBJ1-1; a possible D gene is TRBD1 (5 bases). CDR3 length equals 15 residues. V lost 1 base and J 12 bases, leaving 21 bases between the germline ends. Germline CDR1 SGHAT, CDR2 FQNNGV. CDR3 DNA: TGTGCCAGCAGCTTAGGAGGCTGGACACCCCTTGGGACTTTCTTT. The encoded protein is CASSLGGWTPLGTFF.

The rearrangement links TRBV6-5 to TRBJ1-2; a possible D gene is TRBD1 (5 bases). V gave up 0 bases and J gave up 1 base, with 9 bases separating them. The CDR3 has 15 residues. Germline assignment: CDR1 MNHEY and CDR2 SVGAGI. The CDR3 sequence is CASSYSGRVNYGYTF. The CDR3 DNA follows: TGTGCCAGCAGTTACTCAGGCAGGGTTAACTATGGCTACACCTTC.

This chain uses TRBV28 with TRBJ2-7; the D gene is possibly TRBD1 (6 bases). CDR3 length: 11 residues. CDR1 MDHEN and CDR2 SYDVKM come from the germline V gene. The V end was cut by 6 bases, the J end by 3 bases, with 6 bases between. CDR3 loop: CASRDSYEQYF. The CDR3 coding sequence is TGTGCCAGCAGGGACAGCTACGAGCAGTACTTC.

This chain uses TRBV28 with TRBJ2-1; D gene unclear. CDR1 MDHEN and CDR2 SYDVKM come from the germline V gene. The CDR3 consists of 13 residues. V was cut by 2 bases and J by 6 bases, with 8 bases left in between. The CDR3: CASSLQNFNEQFF. The DNA for the CDR3 is TGTGCCAGCAGTTTACAAAATTTCAATGAGCAGTTCTTC.

This clone showed up just a few times. J is TRBJ2-7 and V is TRBV2; no definite D call. The CDR3 extends over 12 amino acids. The V end lost 6 bases, the J end lost 2 bases, and 8 bases lay between the germline ends. Germline CDR1 and CDR2: SNHLY and FYNNEI. Here the CDR3 reads CASRPTTYEQYF. The CDR3, as DNA: TGTGCCAGCAGACCTACTACCTACGAGCAGTACTTC.

This clone was detected only a few times. The gene calls are TRBV4-3 and TRBJ2-3; D is unresolved. CDR3 length: 13 amino acids. Germline V gene lookup returns CDR1 LGHNA and CDR2 YSLEER. Trimming pared 0 bases from V and 4 bases from J, leaving 5 bases between. The CDR3 DNA sequence: TGCGCCAGCAGCCAAGATGTCGCAGATACGCAGTATTTT. It specifies CASSQDVADTQYF.

The chain links TRBV28 to TRBJ2-2, with 8 positions matching TRBD2. CDR1 and CDR2 (germline): MDHEN, SYDVKM. Trimming took 7 bases from V and 4 from J; bases not matched to a gene: 5. The CDR3 contains 14 residues. The CDR3 loop is CASIPLAGTGELFF. The CDR3 DNA sequence: TGTGCCAGCATTCCGCTAGCGGGCACCGGGGAGCTGTTTTTT.

This chain links TRBV4-3 with TRBJ2-5; 7 bases agree with TRBD1. The end of the DNA aligns better with TRBJ2-7, so the J call may be wrong. Germline V lookup: CDR1 LGHNA, CDR2 YSLEER. The CDR3 extends over 17 amino acids. The CDR3, as DNA: TGCGCCAGCAGCCAAGGTCGGTACCGGGACAGCCCCTACGAGCAGTACTTC. It yields the protein CASSQGRYRDSPYEQYF.

This sequence joins TRBV7-2 and TRBJ2-1, with 10 positions matching TRBD2. CDR1 SGHTA and CDR2 FQGNSA come from the germline V gene. This CDR3 comprises 16 residues. V lost 1 base and J lost 9; bases outside the gene matches: 9. The CDR3 nucleotides read TGTGCCAGCAGCTTAGGTCGCCTAGCGGGAGTCAGTGAGCAGTTCTTC. Translation: CASSLGRLAGVSEQFF.

J is TRBJ2-2 and V is TRBV19; 11 bases agree with TRBD2. The J segment lost 2 bases and the V segment lost 8 bases, leaving 4 bases of the junction unmatched. The CDR3 spans 15 residues. CDR1 is LNHDA, CDR2 SQIVND, per germline (reference sequence). The CDR3 loop is CASLAGGTNTGELFF. The CDR3 DNA is TGTGCCAGTCTAGCGGGAGGCACAAACACCGGGGAGCTGTTTTTT.

The V call is TRBV5-1, the J call TRBJ2-5; 12 bases match TRBD1. Looked up from germline, CDR1 is SGHRS and CDR2 is YFSETQ. J lost 11 bases, V lost 5 bases, and 13 bases had no gene match. This CDR3 contains 15 residues. The CDR3, as DNA: TGCGCCAGCAGGATCCCGGGACAGGGGGCTGGGGAGCAGTACTTC. Its translation is CASRIPGQGAGEQYF.

CDR3 residues: CASSDRVQPQHF. For the CDR3, the DNA is TGTGCCAGCAGTGACAGGGTTCAGCCCCAGCATTTT. This chain joins TRBV28 and TRBJ1-5, with 7 positions matching TRBD1. This CDR3 has 12 amino acids. J was trimmed by 6 bases and V by 5 bases; bases with no gene match: 1. CDR1 is MDHEN, CDR2 SYDVKM, per germline. The variable domain in full, with the rest retrieved from reference TRBV28 and TRBJ1-5, is DVKVTQSSRYLVKRTGEKVFLECVQDMDHENMFWYRQDPGLGLRLIYFSYDVKMKEKGDIPEGYSVSREKKERFSLILESASTNQTSMYLCASSDRVQPQHFGDGTRLSIL.

This clone was recorded a few times. This chain uses TRBV6-1 with TRBJ2-1; 8 nucleotides line up with TRBD2. Germline V gene sequence: CDR1 MNHNS, CDR2 SASEGT. The CDR3 sequence is 15 residues long. Trimming took 3 bases from V and 0 from J; bases not matched to a gene: 1. The chain's CDR3 is CASSEGLGSYNEQFF. The CDR3 DNA is TGTGCCAGCAGTGAGGGACTAGGCTCCTACAATGAGCAGTTCTTC.

This chain connects TRBV28 to TRBJ1-2; D gene ambiguous. The CDR3 has 16 amino acids. Germline V gene sequence: CDR1 MDHEN, CDR2 SYDVKM. V was pared by 7 bases and J by 4 bases, with 22 bases between. The CDR3 loop is CASTTAWEVGSYGYTF. Here the CDR3 DNA reads TGTGCCAGCACAACCGCTTGGGAGGTGGGTTCCTATGGCTACACCTTC.

This clone has just a few counts. This chain joins TRBV28 and TRBJ1-1; D gene ambiguous. Looked up from germline, CDR1 is MDHEN and CDR2 is SYDVKM. Trimming removed 3 bases at V and 0 bases at J, with 5 bases between. This CDR3 region has 13 residues. This CDR3 reads CASSLALNTEAFF. CDR3 DNA: TGTGCCAGCAGTTTGGCCTTGAACACTGAAGCTTTCTTT.